This T cell receptor beta chain is drawn from a study of tumor and adjacent non-tumor tissue in lung cancer. Study information: The cohort had roughly 11 adenocarcinoma, a couple of squamous cell and 1 small cell patients. Study results and limitations: Normal lung showed higher cumulative top 100 clone frequency than tumor. Tumor TCR diversity, when higher, was linked to shorter survival. TCR diversity was significantly greater in tumor than normal lung tissue.

Regarding this clonotype: Its antigen is still unknown. The junction differs from germline at one of its ends, possibly a read error.

This sample's RNA came from whole unsorted tissue. Germline V gene sequence: CDR1 MNHNY, CDR2 SVGAGI (reference sequence). The CDR3 loop spans 14 amino acids. Three rounds of nested PCR, following a modified ARM-PCR protocol, produced the TCRbeta library. Via MiXCR, TCRdb re-called the multiplex PCR reads, giving one row per CDR3 protein. Of roughly 200,000 distinct CDR3 sequences in the sample, 70% to 75% were seen once. V and J are TRBV6-6 and TRBJ1-2, with D perhaps TRBD1 (5 bases). The material sequenced was lung tumor tissue. The receptor's source is a man in his sixties with non-small cell lung cancer. Written as DNA, the CDR3 is TGTGACATTCAAGGGGTGAGGGTGCGGCATGGCTACACCTTT. It encodes CDIQGVRVRHGYTF.